Listed below are T cell receptor beta chains from one sample, sequenced in a study of T cell repertoires in cytomegalovirus infection. Using its own MiXCR run on the reads, TCRdb lists one record per CDR3 protein. The sample includes 250,000 to 300,000 distinct CDR3 sequences, 22% of them seen just once. Their antigen targets remain unknown. The sample in question was cultured PBMCs, obtained from culture after CMV antigen stimulation. These receptors all come from a human donor in good health (CMV status not recorded). Some clones in this sample may be carry-over from other donors' samples. Both conserved end residues are part of each CDR3. A D gene is named only where the DNA matches it firmly. The size of a clone is reported for some rows only, either as once, few or many, or as a class for expanded clones.

d_call j_call v_call clone_size cdr3_aa cdr3_nt
TRBD2 TRBJ2-5 TRBV7-2 many CASSPKGTSGGGTQYF TGTGCCAGCAGCCCCAAAGGGACTAGCGGGGGGGGGACCCAGTACTTC
. TRBJ2-5 TRBV7-6 . CASSLDVEETQYF TGTGCCAGCAGCTTAGATGTCGAAGAGACCCAGTACTTC
TRBD1 TRBJ2-4 TRBV20-1 few CSAPPTGTGDDGDIQYF TGCAGTGCTCCTCCCACCGGGACAGGGGACGATGGGGACATTCAGTACTTC
TRBD1 TRBJ2-5 TRBV7-6 few CASSPLKGTGVETQYF TGTGCTAGCAGCCCTTTAAAGGGGACAGGGGTGGAGACCCAGTACTTC
. TRBJ2-1 TRBV5-4 . CASSLGGSLGNEQFF TGTGCCAGCAGCTTGGGTGGTTCCCTGGGGAATGAGCAGTTCTTC
. TRBJ1-1 TRBV20-1 few CSARDRQGGFMNTEAFF TGCAGTGCTAGAGATCGGCAGGGTGGATTTATGAACACTGAAGCTTTCTTT
. TRBJ1-1 TRBV7-2 many CASSPTRGTEAFF TGTGCCAGCAGTCCCACTCGGGGCACTGAAGCTTTCTTT
. TRBJ1-6 TRBV28 . CASSYQPSPANYNSPLHF TGTGCCAGCAGTTACCAACCGTCACCGGCTAACTATAATTCACCCCTCCACTTT
. TRBJ1-1 TRBV28 few CASSSQGRKPAYTEAFF TGTGCCAGCAGTTCACAGGGACGGAAACCAGCCTACACTGAAGCTTTCTTT
TRBD2 TRBJ2-1 TRBV15 . CATSRDSSGYNEQFF TGTGCCACCAGCAGAGATTCTAGCGGCTACAATGAGCAGTTCTTC
TRBD2 TRBJ2-5 TRBV20-1 few CSARPLAGGQETQYF TGCAGTGCTAGACCCCTAGCGGGGGGGCAAGAGACCCAGTACTTC
. TRBJ1-4 TRBV7-2 many CASSPKAATNEKLFF TGTGCCAGCAGCCCCAAAGCGGCAACTAATGAAAAACTGTTTTTT
. TRBJ2-3 TRBV7-4 many CASSLAPRTWNTQYF TGTGCCAGCAGCTTAGCGCCGCGTACGTGGAATACGCAGTATTTT
. TRBJ1-3 TRBV12-3/TRBV12-4 few CASSFLPGSYVSGNTIYF TGTGCCAGCAGTTTTCTTCCTGGCAGCTATGTCTCTGGAAACACCATATATTTT
. TRBJ2-1 TRBV7-8 many CASSSSVLISYNEQFF TGTGCCAGCAGCAGTTCCGTCCTAATCTCCTACAATGAGCAGTTCTTC
. TRBJ2-3 TRBV4-3 . CASSQDLFGASDLPDTQYF TGCGCCAGCAGCCAAGATCTTTTCGGGGCTAGCGACCTCCCAGATACGCAGTATTTT
. TRBJ2-1 TRBV7-2 many CASSLEVGILPQWGNEQFF TGTGCCAGCAGCTTAGAAGTTGGGATTTTACCCCAATGGGGGAATGAGCAGTTCTTC
. TRBJ1-2 TRBV12-3/TRBV12-4 many CASSPLSPDPGHGYTF TGTGCCAGCAGTCCCCTTTCCCCGGACCCAGGTCATGGCTACACCTTC
. TRBJ1-2 TRBV12-3/TRBV12-4 . CASKPWRGNYGYTF TGTGCCAGCAAACCTTGGAGGGGCAACTATGGCTACACCTTC
. TRBJ2-1 TRBV29-1 few CSVATLASSYNEQFF TGCAGCGTGGCCACGTTGGCGAGCTCCTACAATGAGCAGTTCTTC
. TRBJ2-2 TRBV7-6 few CASSGSRDSWNTGELFF TGTGCCAGCAGCGGAAGTAGGGACTCCTGGAACACCGGGGAGCTGTTTTTT
. TRBJ1-4 TRBV7-2 few CASSSRLATNEKLFF TGTGCCAGCAGCTCCAGGTTGGCAACTAATGAAAAACTGTTTTTT
. TRBJ2-7 TRBV4-2 . CASSDTGGAYYEQYF TGTGCCAGCAGCGATACTGGGGGGGCCTACTACGAGCAGTACTTC
TRBD1 TRBJ2-7 TRBV28 few CATKQGADYEQYF TGTGCCACAAAACAGGGGGCCGACTACGAGCAGTACTTC
. TRBJ1-2 TRBV18 few CASSPDSVYGYTF TGTGCCAGCTCACCGGACAGCGTGTATGGCTACACCTTC
TRBD2 TRBJ2-3 TRBV20-1 few CSAGSISGSPDTQYF TGCAGTGCTGGATCAATTAGCGGGAGCCCAGATACGCAGTATTTT
. TRBJ1-4 TRBV28 . CASSLMPSTNEKLFF TGTGCCAGCAGTTTAATGCCCTCAACTAATGAAAAACTGTTTTTT
. TRBJ2-1 TRBV7-9 many CASSSTKEQFF TGTGCCAGCAGCTCCACAAAAGAGCAGTTCTTC
. TRBJ1-5 TRBV6-2/TRBV6-3 few CASRTGNQPQHF TGTGCCAGCAGGACGGGTAATCAGCCCCAGCATTTT
TRBD1 TRBJ2-5 TRBV7-8 many CASSLGGQQETQYF TGTGCCAGCAGCTTAGGGGGACAGCAAGAGACCCAGTACTTC
. TRBJ2-3 TRBV4-1 few CASRESPGTDTQYF TGCGCCAGCAGGGAGAGCCCGGGCACAGATACGCAGTATTTT
TRBD1 TRBJ1-6 TRBV13 . CASSWGQVNSPLHF TGTGCCAGCAGCTGGGGACAGGTTAATTCACCCCTCCACTTT
. TRBJ2-1 TRBV20-1 . CSASGTGDNEQFF TGCAGTGCGTCCGGGACTGGTGACAATGAGCAGTTCTTC
. TRBJ1-1 TRBV27 few CASSFIGALNTEAFF TGTGCCAGCAGTTTTATAGGCGCTTTAAACACTGAAGCTTTCTTT
. TRBJ2-1 TRBV5-4 . CASSSRQGRTDNEQFF TGTGCCAGCAGCTCGAGGCAGGGGAGAACCGACAATGAGCAGTTCTTC
. TRBJ2-2 TRBV6-2/TRBV6-3 few CASSYQLNTGELFF TGTGCCAGCAGTTATCAGCTTAACACCGGGGAGCTGTTTTTT
. TRBJ1-1 TRBV5-4 . CASRDGTENTEAFF TGTGCCAGCAGGGATGGGACCGAAAACACTGAAGCTTTCTTT
. TRBJ2-1 TRBV4-2 few CASSQGSSYNEQFF TGTGCCAGCAGCCAAGGTTCGTCCTACAATGAGCAGTTCTTC
TRBD2 TRBJ2-3 TRBV7-2 many CASSVGLAGTSTDTQYF TGTGCCAGCAGCGTAGGACTAGCGGGCACGAGCACAGATACGCAGTATTTT
. TRBJ1-2 TRBV12-3/TRBV12-4 many CASSRRQSNYGYTF TGTGCCAGCAGTAGAAGACAGTCTAACTATGGCTACACCTTC
. TRBJ1-2 TRBV2 . CASTRGYGYTF TGTGCCAGCACGAGGGGCTATGGCTACACCTTC
TRBD1 TRBJ2-7 TRBV7-2 many CASSEAWPGTGILEQYF TGTGCCAGCAGCGAAGCCTGGCCCGGGACAGGGATTTTGGAGCAGTACTTC
TRBD2 TRBJ2-1 TRBV6-6 . CASSYGTSLGNEQFF TGTGCCAGCAGTTACGGGACTAGCCTTGGTAATGAGCAGTTCTTC
. TRBJ1-1 TRBV30 . CAWSHGGRGFEAFF TGTGCCTGGAGTCATGGGGGAAGAGGTTTTGAAGCTTTCTTT
TRBD1 TRBJ1-5 TRBV7-2 many CASQGGQGPYSNQPQHF TGTGCCAGCCAAGGAGGACAGGGCCCATATAGCAATCAGCCCCAGCATTTT
TRBD1 TRBJ1-1 TRBV6-5 . CASRLTGVTEAFF TGTGCCAGCAGGCTTACAGGGGTCACTGAAGCTTTCTTT
. TRBJ1-6 TRBV4-3 few CASSRSGGGPNSPLHF TGCGCCAGCAGCCGGAGCGGGGGTGGACCTAATTCACCCCTCCACTTT
TRBD1 TRBJ1-5 TRBV27 . CASSQGASQPQHF TGTGCCAGCAGTCAGGGGGCGAGCCAGCCCCAGCATTTT
. TRBJ1-1 TRBV2 . CASVRQNLNTEAFF TGTGCCAGCGTTAGGCAAAACTTAAACACTGAAGCTTTCTTT
. TRBJ2-2 TRBV11-2 few CASSFPNAGELFF TGTGCCAGCAGCTTTCCCAACGCCGGGGAGCTGTTTTTT
TRBD2 TRBJ2-2 TRBV7-4 few CASSLGGRTAGELFF TGTGCCAGCAGCTTAGGCGGGAGGACTGCCGGGGAGCTGTTTTTT
. TRBJ2-3 TRBV12-5 few CASGRHTDTQYF TGTGCTAGTGGACGACACACAGATACGCAGTATTTT